What follows are 30 T cell receptor beta chains derived from one specimen sequenced in a study of metastatic and nonmetastatic thyroid tumors. Each patient went into thyroid surgery without having received any treatment. Via MiXCR, TCRdb re-called the PCR reads. The sample carries 30,000 to 45,000 clones, roughly 26% recorded once. Sequencing input: blood. These receptors originate from a female donor with papillary thyroid cancer or a benign thyroid nodule (not recorded which). Some clones in this sample may be carry-over from other donors' samples.

The table lists this clone with many counts. This chain uses TRBV7-9 with TRBJ2-7; 12 bases agree with TRBD2. The trim removed 5 bases at V and 6 bases at J, leaving 11 bases unmatched. The CDR3 covers 16 residues. CDR1 and CDR2 (germline): SEHNR, FQNEAQ (reference sequence). Here the CDR3 reads CASSPRTSGTLGEQYF. The CDR3 DNA is TGTGCCAGCAGCCCAAGGACTAGCGGGACCCTCGGCGAGCAGTACTTC.

This clone was detected only a few times. The chain recombines TRBV30 with TRBJ2-3; D may be TRBD1 (5 bases). Germline CDR1 GTSNPN, CDR2 SVGIG (reference sequence). The V and J ends lost 1 base and 6 bases respectively, with 5 bases between them. The CDR3 consists of 11 residues. The CDR3 DNA is TGTGCCTGGAGTGGGGGCGATACGCAGTATTTT. This sequence encodes CAWSGGDTQYF. Complete variable domain (other parts from reference TRBV30 and TRBJ2-3): SQTIHQWPATLVQPVGSPLSLECTVEGTSNPNLYWYRQAAGRGLQLLFYSVGIGQISSEVPQNLSASRPQDRQFILSSKKLLLSDSGFYLCAWSGGDTQYFGPGTRLTVL.

This clone was found many times. The rearrangement joins TRBV4-1 to TRBJ2-3; tentative D call: TRBD1 (6 bases). This CDR3 spans 16 amino acids. Germline CDR1 MGHRA, CDR2 YSYEKL. Trimming took off 3 bases at V and 9 bases at J, with 22 bases between the two ends. CDR3 protein: CASSQIPGVVGSTQYF. As DNA, the CDR3 is TGCGCCAGCAGCCAGATACCAGGGGTGGTTGGCTCGACGCAGTATTTT.

This clone has a count of ten or more. The V call is TRBV11-2, the J call TRBJ1-1; D uncertain. The V gene lost 2 bases and the J gene lost 1 base, with 8 bases spanning the gap. The germline V gene encodes CDR1 SGHAT and CDR2 FQNNGV. This CDR3 is built from 14 residues. CDR3 loop: CASSLISRNTEAFF. CDR3 DNA sequence: TGTGCCAGCAGCTTAATCTCGCGGAACACTGAAGCTTTCTTT.

This clone came up a few times. Being one base from a much bigger clone, this may be a read error. This chain joins TRBV5-1 and TRBJ2-5; TRBD2 aligns across 7 bases. The ends lost 6 bases at V and 5 bases at J; junction bases unmatched: 13. CDR1 is SGHRS and CDR2 is YFSETQ in the germline V gene. The CDR3 length is 15 residues. The DNA for the CDR3 is TGCGCCAGCAAAGCGGGCGGGAGATTCCTGGAGACCCAGTACTTC. Translated, it gives CASKAGGRFLETQYF.

The chain is built from TRBV20-1 and TRBJ2-7; D is perhaps TRBD1 (5 bases). V lost 5 bases to trimming and J lost 1 base, with 21 bases between them. The CDR3 is 16 amino acids. Germline CDR1 and CDR2: DFQATT and SNEGSKA (reference sequence). In nucleotides, the CDR3 is TGCAGTGCTCCAATACTGAAGGGGCGCCGGTCCTACGAGCAGTACTTC. Translating gives CSAPILKGRRSYEQYF.

This clone was detected many times. The chain is built from TRBV2 and TRBJ1-4; no firm D call. The CDR3 has 12 residues. CDR1 and CDR2 from the germline V gene are SNHLY and FYNNEI. Trimming removed 8 bases from V and 8 bases from J, with 12 bases in between. The CDR3 coding sequence is TGTGCCAGCGGAGGGATGCGCGAAAAACTGTTTTTT. This codes for CASGGMREKLFF.

The CDR3 spells CASGGRNYGYTF. The CDR3 nucleotides read TGTGCCAGCGGGGGGCGCAACTATGGCTACACCTTC. V and J are TRBV3-1 and TRBJ1-2; D may be TRBD1 (6 bases). The CDR3 loop spans 12 amino acids. Germline CDR1 and CDR2: LGHDT and YNNKEL (reference sequence). V was trimmed by 8 bases and J by 2 bases, leaving 9 bases between them.

This clone has a count of ten or more. This rearrangement joins TRBV4-2 to TRBJ2-1, with 8 bases that match TRBD1. Germline-derived CDR1 and CDR2 are LGHNA and YNFKEQ. CDR3 length: 15 residues. V trimming: 3 bases; J trimming: 2 bases; junction bases outside the gene matches: 3. CDR3 amino acids: CASSHNRGTYNEQFF. Here the CDR3 DNA reads TGTGCCAGCAGCCACAACAGGGGGACCTACAATGAGCAGTTCTTC.

V gene TRBV6-1 combines with J gene TRBJ2-1; 14 nucleotides agree with TRBD2. The CDR3 contains 18 residues. CDR1 and CDR2 (germline): MNHNS, SASEGT. The V segment lost 6 bases and the J segment 0 bases; nucleotides outside the gene matches: 7. CDR3 residues: CASSPGTSGGLSYNEQFF. CDR3 nucleotides: TGTGCCAGCAGCCCCGGGACTAGCGGGGGCCTCTCCTACAATGAGCAGTTCTTC.

This clone occurred many times. A read error may be the cause here, since a much bigger clone is one base away. The rearrangement links TRBV19 to TRBJ2-2; 7 nucleotides match TRBD1. The V gene's germline CDR1 is LNHDA and CDR2 SQIVND (reference sequence). The CDR3 extends over 12 amino acids. The J segment lost 6 bases and the V segment lost 9 bases, leaving 4 bases of the junction unmatched. DNA of the CDR3: TGTGCCAGCTACAGGGGACCCGGGGAGCTGTTTTTT. Translating gives CASYRGPGELFF.

By sample fraction, this clone is medium-sized. This chain joins TRBV28 and TRBJ2-2; possible D gene TRBD2, 7 bases. This CDR3 has 15 amino acids. V lost 5 bases, J lost 3 bases, and 13 bases lay in between. Germline V gene data show CDR1 as MDHEN and CDR2 as SYDVKM. This CDR3 reads CASSKGGEYTGELFF. The CDR3 DNA reads as TGTGCCAGCAGTAAAGGGGGGGAGTACACCGGGGAGCTGTTTTTT.

This clone occurred many times. It may be a read error: a sequence one base away is much more abundant. This same CDR3 is encoded by further DNA sequences in the sample. The chain couples TRBV28 to TRBJ2-1; 8 nucleotides match TRBD1. CDR3 length equals 17 residues. Germline V gene data show CDR1 as MDHEN and CDR2 as SYDVKM. The V gene end was trimmed by 5 bases and the J gene end by 2 bases; junction bases not matched to a gene: 11. CDR3 sequence (DNA): TGTGCCAGCAGTCCTGTGAAGAAACAGGGGGCCTACAATGAGCAGTTCTTC. This codes for CASSPVKKQGAYNEQFF.

Many counts were recorded for this clone. This specimen includes other DNA sequences encoding the same CDR3. The rearrangement joins TRBV20-1 to TRBJ2-6; unclear D gene. Looked up from germline, CDR1 is DFQATT and CDR2 is SNEGSKA (reference sequence). V was cut by 3 bases and J by 0 bases, with 9 bases left in between. CDR3 size: 15 residues. CDR3 DNA sequence: TGCAGTGCTAGCCCTCGGGTCTCTGGGGCCAACGTCCTGACTTTC. Translation gives CSASPRVSGANVLTF.

There are a few counts of this clone. The rearrangement joins TRBV27 to TRBJ2-7, with 7 bases that match TRBD1. V was clipped by 6 bases and J by 3 bases; unmatched bases: 8. The CDR3 is 14 amino acids. Germline CDR1 is MNHEY and CDR2 is SMNVEV (reference sequence). CDR3 region: CASSKVTGRYEQYF. The CDR3 DNA reads TGTGCCAGCAGCAAAGTGACAGGGCGCTACGAGCAGTACTTC.

The chain employs TRBV6-1 and TRBJ2-7; 10 nucleotides align to TRBD1. Germline V CDR1 and CDR2: MNHNS, SASEGT. Trimming at V came to 6 bases and at J to 5 bases, leaving 4 bases not matched to a gene. The CDR3 loop spans 13 amino acids. CDR3 nucleotide sequence: TGTGCCAGCAGCGGGACAGGGGTGGACGAGCAGTACTTC. Translating it yields CASSGTGVDEQYF.

This clone was seen many times. The chain links TRBV6-5 to TRBJ2-7; 9 nucleotides agree with TRBD1. V shed 0 bases, J shed 2 bases, and the junction held 8 bases outside the gene matches. Germline values: CDR1 MNHEY, CDR2 SVGAGI. The CDR3 extends over 17 amino acids. CDR3 region: CASSYSGERQGAYEQYF. Here the CDR3 DNA reads TGTGCCAGCAGTTACTCTGGCGAGAGACAGGGGGCCTACGAGCAGTACTTC.

This clone has a count of ten or more. Other DNA sequences in this sample translate to the same CDR3. CDR3 loop: CASRQGGGNEQFF. CDR3 nucleotide sequence: TGTGCCAGCAGGCAGGGAGGGGGCAATGAGCAGTTCTTC. The rearrangement links TRBV11-2 to TRBJ2-1, with a possible D match to TRBD2 (7 bases). There are 13 residues in the CDR3. V shed 6 bases and J shed 6 bases, with 12 bases lying between them. Germline CDR1 SGHAT, CDR2 FQNNGV.

This clone is medium-sized within its sample. J is TRBJ2-7 and V is TRBV30; 9 nucleotides line up with TRBD2. CDR3 size: 13 residues. Losses at the gene ends were 3 bases for V and 7 bases for J; bases not matched to a gene: 7. Germline values: CDR1 GTSNPN, CDR2 SVGIG (reference sequence). The CDR3: CAWRISGRGEQYF. The CDR3 DNA sequence: TGTGCCTGGAGAATTAGCGGGAGAGGGGAGCAGTACTTC.

By sample fraction, this clone is medium-sized. The chain links TRBV6-1 to TRBJ1-2; D is uncertain. Germline CDR1 and CDR2: MNHNS and SASEGT. This CDR3 has 13 residues. V lost 6 bases, J lost 7 bases, and 15 bases lay in between. The CDR3 here is CASRRLDPAGYTF. CDR3 DNA: TGTGCCAGCAGACGACTGGACCCCGCTGGCTACACCTTC.

This clone counts as medium-sized (0.01 to 0.1%). This chain uses TRBV7-2 with TRBJ1-5, with 12 bases identical to TRBD1. Trimming at V came to 4 bases and at J to 7 bases, leaving 11 bases not matched to a gene. The length of the CDR3 is 17 residues. Germline-derived CDR1 and CDR2 are SGHTA and FQGNSA. DNA for the CDR3: TGTGCCAGCAGCTCCAGACTGGGACAGGGGGCAGGGCAGCCCCAGCATTTT. Its translation is CASSSRLGQGAGQPQHF.

The V gene is TRBV28, the J gene TRBJ2-7; D uncertain. Trimming left V 3 bases short and J 4 bases short, with 10 bases between. The CDR3 is 13 residues long. Germline V gene lookup returns CDR1 MDHEN and CDR2 SYDVKM. CDR3 region: CASSFRSSYEQYF. In nucleotides, the CDR3 is TGTGCCAGCAGTTTCCGCTCCTCGTACGAGCAGTACTTC.

V gene TRBV6-1 combines with J gene TRBJ2-2; D is undetermined. Looked up from germline, CDR1 is MNHNS and CDR2 is SASEGT. This CDR3 contains 10 residues. V was cut by 10 bases and J by 6 bases, with 6 bases left in between. The DNA of the CDR3 is TGTGCCACCGGCGCCGGGGAGCTGTTTTTT. It encodes CATGAGELFF.

This chain joins TRBV7-9 and TRBJ2-7, with 9 bases identical to TRBD1. This CDR3 region has 14 residues. Germline CDR1 reads SEHNR; CDR2 reads FQNEAQ (reference sequence). The J segment lost 6 bases and the V segment lost 5 bases, leaving 8 bases of the junction unmatched. Written as DNA, the CDR3 is TGTGCCAGCAGCCGGGACAGGGAGCTCTTCGAGCAGTACTTC. Its protein product is CASSRDRELFEQYF.

This clone was seen at least ten times. This chain joins TRBV4-3 and TRBJ1-2; no firm D call. V shed 0 bases and J shed 0 bases, with 11 bases lying between them. Germline assignment: CDR1 LGHNA and CDR2 YSLEER. The CDR3 spans 16 residues. CDR3 in amino acids: CASSQDRRRTNYGYTF. The CDR3 region has the DNA TGCGCCAGCAGCCAAGATCGGAGGAGAACTAACTATGGCTACACCTTC.

Ten or more counts support this clone. This may arise from a read error, as a much more abundant clone is one base away. Different DNA sequences within this sample yield the same CDR3. V usage is TRBV6-1 and J usage is TRBJ2-3; D is tentatively TRBD1 or TRBD2 (6 bases each). Germline V gives CDR1 MNHNS, CDR2 SASEGT. The CDR3 runs 13 residues. DNA of the CDR3: TGTGCCAGCAACGAGGGGGGCGGAGATACGCAGGATTTT. It encodes CASNEGGGDTQDF.

This clone was seen only a few times. The chain combines TRBV28 with TRBJ2-7; 8 positions match TRBD2. CDR3 length: 14 amino acids. V shed 8 bases, J shed 2 bases, and the junction held 8 bases outside the gene matches. Per germline, CDR1 MDHEN and CDR2 SYDVKM. The CDR3 sequence: CASSPFSGAYEQYF. The CDR3 DNA follows: TGTGCCAGCTCCCCTTTTAGCGGGGCCTACGAGCAGTACTTC. The full variable domain, rest sourced from reference TRBV28 and TRBJ2-7, is DVKVTQSSRYLVKRTGEKVFLECVQDMDHENMFWYRQDPGLGLRLIYFSYDVKMKEKGDIPEGYSVSREKKERFSLILESASTNQTSMYLCASSPFSGAYEQYFGPGTRLTVT.

The V and J genes are TRBV18 and TRBJ2-2, with TRBD1 identical over 7 bases. This CDR3 comprises 14 residues. V trimming: 5 bases; J trimming: 5 bases; junction bases outside the gene matches: 5. The germline V gene has CDR1 KGHSH and CDR2 LQKENI. DNA for the CDR3: TGTGCCAGCTCAACTCGACAGGGAACCGGGGAGCTGTTTTTT. It encodes CASSTRQGTGELFF.

The V gene is TRBV5-8, the J gene TRBJ2-7; 9 bases fit TRBD1. Germline V gene sequence: CDR1 SGHTS, CDR2 YDEGEE. The CDR3 has 16 residues. V shed 4 bases, J shed 7 bases, and the junction held 15 bases outside the gene matches. CDR3 sequence (DNA): TGTGCCAGCAGCCCCCTGTTACCGGGGGACAGGGAAGAGCAGTACTTC. It encodes CASSPLLPGDREEQYF.

Comments on this clone: One junction end disagrees with the germline gene, perhaps due to a read error. The V call is TRBV5-8, the J call TRBJ2-7; D may correspond to TRBD1 or TRBD2 (5 bases each). Germline-derived CDR1 and CDR2 are SGHTS and YDEGEE. This CDR3 has 14 amino acids. CDR3 in amino acids: CASSLFGDPHDQYF. CDR3 DNA sequence: TGTGCCAGCAGCTTGTTCGGGGACCCCCACGATCAGTACTTC.